These 20 T cell receptor beta chains originate from one sample sequenced in a study of shared clonotypes between healthy human individuals (dated by TCRdb to about 2020). Library construction relied on the immunoSEQ multiplex PCR assay. TCRdb limited this immuneACCESS table to in-frame rearrangements with V and J called. A share of clones is missing; checked studies link under half to unresolved V genes, and the rest is unexplained. The sample table holds 2 million to 2.5 million clones, of which approximately 94% were seen once. The top ten clonotypes cover about 1.1% of the sample. CD8 naive samples were obtained by positive selection for CCR7 among CD45RO-negative cells, yielding a CD45RA+CCR7+ population from which TemRA cells were excluded. Sequenced sample: naive CD8+ T cells sorted from blood. Per the publication, the cell subset or site label means: CD45RA+CCR7+. These receptors were collected from a man aged 18 to 29 in good health.

This clone showed up just once. The V gene is TRBV15, the J gene TRBJ2-7; D remains unclear. The CDR3 is made up of 14 amino acids. V lost 3 bases and J lost 0, with 9 bases in between. CDR1 and CDR2 from the germline V gene are LNHNV and YYDKDF (reference sequence). The CDR3 DNA sequence: TGTGCCACCAGCAGTGGAGCACACTCCTACGAGCAGTACTTC. Protein product: CATSSGAHSYEQYF.

The V gene is TRBV7-9, the J gene TRBJ1-1; weak D call: TRBD1 (5 bases). The V end was cut by 3 bases, the J end by 3 bases, with 11 bases between. Germline V lookup: CDR1 SEHNR, CDR2 FQNEAQ (reference sequence). The length of the CDR3 is 14 residues. DNA of the CDR3: TGTGCCAGCAGCTTTGGAGGGGTGGACACTGAAGCTTTCTTT. Amino acid sequence: CASSFGGVDTEAFF.

The J gene is TRBJ2-7, the V gene TRBV7-9, with 9 bases that match TRBD2. The V and J ends lost 5 bases and 3 bases, in that order; junction bases with no gene match: 8. The germline V gene encodes CDR1 SEHNR and CDR2 FQNEAQ (reference sequence). CDR3 length equals 15 residues. As DNA, the CDR3 is TGTGCCAGCAGCCCCGGTGCGGGGGGGCACTACGAGCAGTACTTC. It encodes CASSPGAGGHYEQYF.

This clone has only a few counts. The V gene is TRBV5-4, the J gene TRBJ1-2; D is unclear. Trimming removed 1 base from V and 2 bases from J, with 9 bases in between. There are 14 residues in the CDR3. Germline V gene data show CDR1 as SGHNT and CDR2 as YYREEE (reference sequence). CDR3 DNA: TGTGCCAGCAGCTTGTGGTACAGCAACTATGGCTACACCTTC. Encoded protein: CASSLWYSNYGYTF.

About this clone itself: The sample contains more than one DNA sequence encoding this CDR3. The chain is built from TRBV6-5 and TRBJ1-5; 10 nucleotides align to TRBD1. Trimming removed 4 bases from V and 5 bases from J; junction bases left unmatched: 2. The CDR3 extends over 14 amino acids. The germline gives CDR1 MNHEY, CDR2 SVGAGI. The CDR3 protein is CASSSTGGHQPQHF. The CDR3 DNA reads TGTGCCAGCAGTTCGACAGGGGGCCATCAGCCCCAGCATTTT.

The gene calls are TRBV7-9 and TRBJ2-3; D is unclear. There are 14 residues in the CDR3. Per germline, CDR1 SEHNR and CDR2 FQNEAQ (reference sequence). Between the trimmed V and J ends, which lost 7 bases and 4 bases, there was a span of 15 bases. The DNA for the CDR3 is TGTGCCAGCATCCTGTCGCTTGTCCCAGATACGCAGTATTTT. This sequence encodes CASILSLVPDTQYF.

This chain uses TRBV11-2 with TRBJ2-7, with D perhaps matching TRBD1 or TRBD2 (5 bases each). The V gene lost 5 bases and the J gene lost 3 bases, with 17 bases spanning the gap. The CDR3 has 15 amino acids. The germline V gene encodes CDR1 SGHAT and CDR2 FQNNGV. In DNA, the CDR3 is TGTGCCAGCAGCGACAGTCCGGGACGAGACTACGAGCAGTACTTC. It specifies CASSDSPGRDYEQYF.

V is TRBV27 and J is TRBJ2-2; D gene ambiguous. This CDR3 has 18 residues. Deletions cut 4 bases from V and 0 bases from J, with 18 bases between. Germline V gene sequence: CDR1 MNHEY, CDR2 SMNVEV (reference sequence). This chain's CDR3 is CASSYSVSQMANTGELFF. The CDR3 DNA sequence: TGTGCCAGCAGTTATTCGGTCTCACAAATGGCGAACACCGGGGAGCTGTTTTTT.

The chain couples TRBV7-9 to TRBJ2-2; D could derive from TRBD1 or TRBD2 (5 bases each). The CDR3 is 12 amino acids. Germline V lookup: CDR1 SEHNR, CDR2 FQNEAQ (reference sequence). The V gene lost 4 bases and the J gene lost 7 bases, with 7 bases spanning the gap. For the CDR3, the DNA is TGTGCCAGCAGCTGGGACGGCGGGGAGCTGTTTTTT. This sequence encodes CASSWDGGELFF.

V usage is TRBV6-5 and J usage is TRBJ1-1; maybe TRBD1 (5 bases). The CDR3 is 16 amino acids. Germline assignment: CDR1 MNHEY and CDR2 SVGAGI. V lost 2 bases and J lost 0, with 13 bases in between. CDR3 DNA: TGTGCCAGCAGTTACGCTTGGGGGGAGTTGAACACTGAAGCTTTCTTT. Protein: CASSYAWGELNTEAFF.

This clone was observed once. As DNA, the CDR3 is TGTGCCAGCTCAGCAGGGGGAATCTATAATTCACCCCTCCACTTT. Its protein product is CASSAGGIYNSPLHF. This rearrangement joins TRBV18 to TRBJ1-6, with TRBD1 matching 7 bases. Losses at the gene ends were 5 bases for V and 3 bases for J; bases not matched to a gene: 4. The CDR3 extends over 15 amino acids. Germline CDR1 KGHSH, CDR2 LQKENI.

The chain carries TRBV5-8 and TRBJ2-1; maybe TRBD1 (6 bases). The CDR3 is 15 amino acids. Deletions cut 5 bases from V and 5 bases from J, with 17 bases between. Germline V CDR1 and CDR2: SGHTS, YDEGEE. For the CDR3, the DNA is TGTGCCAGCAGTCTGTCCAGGGGTGGCCACAATGAGCAGTTCTTC. Encoded protein: CASSLSRGGHNEQFF.

This chain uses TRBV7-9 with TRBJ2-7, with a tentative D call TRBD1 (5 bases). CDR1 is SEHNR, CDR2 FQNEAQ, per germline (reference sequence). Trimming shortened V by 4 bases and J by 6 bases, and 10 bases separated the two germline ends. The CDR3 sequence is 12 residues long. DNA of the CDR3: TGTGCCAGCAGCTCAGGGCGGCGCGAGCAGTACTTC. It is translated as CASSSGRREQYF.

The rearrangement links TRBV27 to TRBJ2-3; D is unresolved. The CDR3 extends over 13 amino acids. The germline V gene encodes CDR1 MNHEY and CDR2 SMNVEV (reference sequence). The V end lost 2 bases, the J end lost 2 bases, and 5 bases lay between the germline ends. This CDR3 is CASSLTDTDTQYF. The CDR3 bases are TGTGCCAGCAGTTTAACAGACACAGATACGCAGTATTTT.

As regards this clone: Additional DNA sequences in this sample encode the identical CDR3. This CDR3 is CASTFGGATEAFF. The CDR3 region has the DNA TGCGCCAGCACCTTTGGGGGGGCTACTGAAGCTTTCTTT. The rearrangement joins TRBV5-1 to TRBJ1-1, with TRBD1 as a possible D gene (6 bases). Per germline, CDR1 SGHRS and CDR2 YFSETQ. Trimming removed 6 bases from V and 5 bases from J, with 14 bases in between. This CDR3 has 13 amino acids.

The chain carries TRBV11-2 and TRBJ2-7, with 11 bases matching TRBD2. The V gene's germline CDR1 is SGHAT and CDR2 FQNNGV. This CDR3 is 15 amino acids long. V was clipped by 5 bases and J by 0 bases; unmatched bases: 3. CDR3 sequence (DNA): TGTGCCAGCAGCGTTACTAGCGGGAGCTCCTACGAGCAGTACTTC. Amino acid sequence: CASSVTSGSSYEQYF.

V and J are TRBV5-6 and TRBJ1-2; D remains unclear. The length of the CDR3 is 13 residues. Between the trimmed V and J ends, which lost 0 bases and 8 bases, there was a span of 11 bases. Germline CDR1 reads SGHDT; CDR2 reads YYEEEE. The CDR3 DNA reads as TGTGCCAGCAGCTTGGAGATGGGCCCCGGCTACACCTTC. Translated, it gives CASSLEMGPGYTF.

The rearrangement joins TRBV10-2 to TRBJ2-2; 7 bases align to TRBD2. The CDR3 loop spans 16 amino acids. From germline, CDR1 is WSHSY and CDR2 SAAADI. Losses at the gene ends were 6 bases for V and 3 bases for J; bases not matched to a gene: 10. CDR3 DNA: TGCGCCAGCAGGCTGTCACTAGCGACCTACACCGGGGAGCTGTTTTTT. Translation gives CASRLSLATYTGELFF.

The V gene is TRBV5-4, the J gene TRBJ1-5; 10 bases agree with TRBD1. This CDR3 has 15 residues. Looked up from germline, CDR1 is SGHNT and CDR2 is YYREEE (reference sequence). V shed 4 bases, J shed 3 bases, and the junction held 4 bases outside the gene matches. CDR3 bases: TGTGCCAGCAGCAGGGACAGGGGCCACAATCAGCCCCAGCATTTT. It codes for CASSRDRGHNQPQHF.

The chain combines TRBV4-3 with TRBJ1-2; 7 nucleotides match TRBD1. Per germline, CDR1 LGHNA and CDR2 YSLEER. The CDR3 has 15 amino acids. After removal of 3 bases from V and 4 bases from J, the junction contained 8 bases not matched to a gene. Here the CDR3 reads CASSHPGQDAYGYTF. Written as DNA, the CDR3 is TGCGCCAGCAGCCACCCCGGACAGGATGCCTATGGCTACACCTTC.